This note documents a single T cell receptor beta chain sequence. No antigen is known for it. These data are taken from a study of shared clonotypes between healthy human individuals. Study context: There were three CD4 naive, three CD4 memory, two CD8 naive and one CD8 memory plates per donor. Regarding the study as a whole: Naive subsets, compared against memory subsets, generally had larger estimated richness values. Non-shared clonotypes had lower generation probabilities than clonotypes shared by all four sorted-subset donors.

The assay was carried out at the deep level. The method was immunoSEQ multiplex PCR; TCRdb's version includes in-frame clones alone and lacks a portion of them. The data hold about 2.1 million clones, with 85% to 95% observed a single time. Germline-derived CDR1 and CDR2 are MDHEN and SYDVKM. V lost 5 bases to trimming and J lost 1 base, with 9 bases between them. There are 13 residues in the CDR3. Naive-designated CD8 cells lacked CD45RO, were positively enriched for CCR7, and omitted terminally differentiated effector memory CD45RA+ cells. The source material was naive CD8+ T cells from PBMCs. The chain is built from TRBV28 and TRBJ2-7; D gene uncertain. This receptor was obtained from a man aged 18 to 35 in good health. Some clones in this sample may be carry-over from other donors' samples. This chain's CDR3 is CASSILISYEQYF. CDR3 DNA: TGTGCCAGCAGTATACTGATTTCCTACGAGCAGTACTTC. The full variable domain, in which reference TRBV28 and TRBJ2-7 provide the parts outside the CDR3, is DVKVTQSSRYLVKRTGEKVFLECVQDMDHENMFWYRQDPGLGLRLIYFSYDVKMKEKGDIPEGYSVSREKKERFSLILESASTNQTSMYLCASSILISYEQYFGPGTRLTVT.